Listed below are T cell receptor beta chains from one sample, sequenced in a study of T cell responses to AZD1222 COVID-19 vaccine. Using immunoSEQ multiplex PCR, the repertoire was profiled, and TCRdb retains in-frame clones only, with some absent. The table lists 150,000 to 200,000 clones, about nine tenths of them singletons. The specimen was peripheral blood, collected 28 days after the second AZD1222 dose. Source of these receptors: an adult who received the AZD1222 COVID-19 vaccine. The conserved cysteine and the conserved F or W are not part of the CDR3 here. Fields, in order: V gene, J gene, D gene, CDR3 protein. The D gene is left open where the match is weak.

V gene: TRBV7-2; J gene: TRBJ1-5; D gene: -; CDR3 protein: ASSLGGRLGQPQH
V gene: TRBV12-3/TRBV12-4; J gene: TRBJ2-7; D gene: -; CDR3 protein: ASSHGIDYEQY
V gene: TRBV28; J gene: TRBJ2-7; D gene: -; CDR3 protein: ASSPPGLGQGGEQY
V gene: TRBV25-1; J gene: TRBJ1-2; D gene: TRBD1; CDR3 protein: ASSEPGTATGYGYT
V gene: TRBV27; J gene: TRBJ2-3; D gene: -; CDR3 protein: AAAPIDYPDTQY
V gene: TRBV5-5; J gene: TRBJ2-3; D gene: TRBD1; CDR3 protein: ASSLGDRDTDTQY
V gene: TRBV27; J gene: TRBJ2-7; D gene: TRBD1; CDR3 protein: ASRKDRTPYEQY
V gene: TRBV24-1; J gene: TRBJ2-1; D gene: -; CDR3 protein: AIGSPERAQF
V gene: TRBV15; J gene: TRBJ1-1; D gene: -; CDR3 protein: ATSTPREGDTEAF
V gene: TRBV3-1/TRBV3-2; J gene: TRBJ2-7; D gene: TRBD2; CDR3 protein: ASSQDGGTSGGSSYEQY
V gene: TRBV5-1; J gene: TRBJ2-1; D gene: TRBD1; CDR3 protein: ASSLDGTGGHNEQF
V gene: TRBV3-1/TRBV3-2; J gene: TRBJ2-3; D gene: -; CDR3 protein: ASSPNTDTQY
V gene: TRBV9; J gene: TRBJ1-2; D gene: TRBD1; CDR3 protein: ASSVEGATNYGYT
V gene: TRBV29-1; J gene: TRBJ1-4; D gene: -; CDR3 protein: SAPWGEKLF
V gene: TRBV6-5; J gene: TRBJ2-3; D gene: -; CDR3 protein: ASSYDTASPDTQY
V gene: TRBV11-2; J gene: TRBJ1-1; D gene: -; CDR3 protein: ASSLVVVDSEAF
V gene: TRBV5-4; J gene: TRBJ1-2; D gene: -; CDR3 protein: ASSLDGGFGYT
V gene: TRBV5-1; J gene: TRBJ2-3; D gene: -; CDR3 protein: ASSPGGSSDTQY
V gene: TRBV27; J gene: TRBJ1-6; D gene: -; CDR3 protein: ASSFGFSPLH
V gene: TRBV3-1/TRBV3-2; J gene: TRBJ2-3; D gene: -; CDR3 protein: ASSQLPASDTQY
V gene: TRBV29-1; J gene: TRBJ1-5; D gene: TRBD1; CDR3 protein: SVGQGTNQPQH
V gene: TRBV14; J gene: TRBJ2-1; D gene: TRBD2; CDR3 protein: ASSSFAGGPGNEQF
V gene: TRBV3-1/TRBV3-2; J gene: TRBJ2-1; D gene: TRBD1; CDR3 protein: ASSQAWTGGRGEQF